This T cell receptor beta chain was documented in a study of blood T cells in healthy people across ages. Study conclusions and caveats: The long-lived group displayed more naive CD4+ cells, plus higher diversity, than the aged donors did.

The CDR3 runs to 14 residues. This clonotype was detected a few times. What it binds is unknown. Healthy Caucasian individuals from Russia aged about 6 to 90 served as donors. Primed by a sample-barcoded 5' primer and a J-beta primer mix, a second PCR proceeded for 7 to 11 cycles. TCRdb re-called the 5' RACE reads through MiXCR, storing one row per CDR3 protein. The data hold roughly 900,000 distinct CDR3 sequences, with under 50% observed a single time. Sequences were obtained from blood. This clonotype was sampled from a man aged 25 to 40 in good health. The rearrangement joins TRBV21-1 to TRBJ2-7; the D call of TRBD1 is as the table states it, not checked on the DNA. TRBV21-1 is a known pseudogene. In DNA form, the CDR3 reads TGTGCCCGCGCTCACCGGGACAGGGGCCACGAGCAGTACTTC. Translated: CARAHRDRGHEQYF.